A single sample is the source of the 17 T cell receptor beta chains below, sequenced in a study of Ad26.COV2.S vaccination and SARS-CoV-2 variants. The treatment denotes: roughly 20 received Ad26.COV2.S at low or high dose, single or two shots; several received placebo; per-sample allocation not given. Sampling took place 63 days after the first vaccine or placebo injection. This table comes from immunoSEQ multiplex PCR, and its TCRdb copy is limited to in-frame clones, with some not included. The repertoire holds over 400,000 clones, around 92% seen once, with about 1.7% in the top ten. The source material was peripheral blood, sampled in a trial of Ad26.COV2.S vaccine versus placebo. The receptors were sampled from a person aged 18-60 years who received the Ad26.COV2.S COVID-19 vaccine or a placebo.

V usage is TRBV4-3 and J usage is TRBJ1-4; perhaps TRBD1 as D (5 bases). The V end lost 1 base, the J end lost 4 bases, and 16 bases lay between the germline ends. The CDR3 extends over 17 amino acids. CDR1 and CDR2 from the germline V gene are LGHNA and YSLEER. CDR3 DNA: TGCGCCAGCAGCCAAGGACAGTTCCCCGCTATTAATGAAAAACTGTTTTTT. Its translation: CASSQGQFPAINEKLFF.

The CDR3 coding sequence is TGTGCCAGCTCACCAGGGGCAGGGAGGTTCAATGAGCAGTTCTTC. Its translation is CASSPGAGRFNEQFF. The chain is built from TRBV18 and TRBJ2-1; perhaps TRBD2 as D (6 bases). With 2 bases removed from V and 6 bases from J, the gap between germline ends came to 14 bases. CDR1 and CDR2 from the germline V gene are KGHSH and LQKENI. The CDR3 contains 15 residues.

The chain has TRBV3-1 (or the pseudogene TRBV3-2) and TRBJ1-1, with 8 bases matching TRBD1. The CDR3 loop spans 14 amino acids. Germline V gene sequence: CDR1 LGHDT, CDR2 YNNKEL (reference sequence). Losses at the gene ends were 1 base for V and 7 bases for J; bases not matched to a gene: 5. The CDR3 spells CASSQGQGRSEAFF. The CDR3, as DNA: TGTGCCAGCAGCCAAGGACAGGGGCGGAGTGAAGCTTTCTTT.

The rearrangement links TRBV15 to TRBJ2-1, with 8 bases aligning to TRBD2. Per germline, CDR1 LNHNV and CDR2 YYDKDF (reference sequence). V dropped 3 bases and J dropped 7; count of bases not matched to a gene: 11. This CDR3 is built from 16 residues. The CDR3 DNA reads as TGTGCCACCAGCAGGGACCGGGGGGGCCGCGTGAATGAGCAGTTCTTC. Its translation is CATSRDRGGRVNEQFF.

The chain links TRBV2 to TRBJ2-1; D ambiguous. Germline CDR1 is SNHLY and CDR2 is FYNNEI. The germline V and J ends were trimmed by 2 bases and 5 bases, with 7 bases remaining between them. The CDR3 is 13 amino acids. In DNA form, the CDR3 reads TGTGCCAGCAGTGAATTCGCGGACAATGAGCAGTTCTTC. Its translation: CASSEFADNEQFF.

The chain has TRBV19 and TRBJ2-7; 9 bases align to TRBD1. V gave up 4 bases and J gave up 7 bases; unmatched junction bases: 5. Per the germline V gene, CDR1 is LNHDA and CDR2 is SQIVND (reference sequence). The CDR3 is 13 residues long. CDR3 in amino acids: CASSNRQGGEQYF. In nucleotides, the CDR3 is TGTGCCAGTAGTAATCGACAGGGGGGTGAGCAGTACTTC. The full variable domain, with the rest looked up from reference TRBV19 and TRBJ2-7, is DGGITQSPKYLFRKEGQNVTLSCEQNLNHDAMYWYRQDPGQGLRLIYYSQIVNDFQKGDIAEGYSVSREKKESFPLTVTSAQKNPTAFYLCASSNRQGGEQYFGPGTRLTVT.

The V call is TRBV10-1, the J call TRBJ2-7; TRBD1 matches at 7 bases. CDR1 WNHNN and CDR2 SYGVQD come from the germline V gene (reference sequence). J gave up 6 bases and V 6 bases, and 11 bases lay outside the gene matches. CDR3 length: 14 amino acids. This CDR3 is CASSRTGHSAEQYF. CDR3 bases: TGCGCCAGCAGCCGGACAGGTCACTCGGCCGAGCAGTACTTC.

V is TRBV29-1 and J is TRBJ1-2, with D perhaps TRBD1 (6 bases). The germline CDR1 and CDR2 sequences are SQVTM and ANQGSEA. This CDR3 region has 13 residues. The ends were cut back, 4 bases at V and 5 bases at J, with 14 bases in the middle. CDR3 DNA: TGCAGCGTTGGGCAGGGGAATAGATATGGCTACACCTTC. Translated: CSVGQGNRYGYTF.

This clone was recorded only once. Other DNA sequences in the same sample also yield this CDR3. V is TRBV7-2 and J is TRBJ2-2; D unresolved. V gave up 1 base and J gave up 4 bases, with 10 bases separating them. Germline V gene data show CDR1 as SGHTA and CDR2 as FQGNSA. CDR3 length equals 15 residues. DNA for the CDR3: TGTGCCAGCAGCTTAGGGGGATCTGGCACCGGGGAGCTGTTTTTT. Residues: CASSLGGSGTGELFF.

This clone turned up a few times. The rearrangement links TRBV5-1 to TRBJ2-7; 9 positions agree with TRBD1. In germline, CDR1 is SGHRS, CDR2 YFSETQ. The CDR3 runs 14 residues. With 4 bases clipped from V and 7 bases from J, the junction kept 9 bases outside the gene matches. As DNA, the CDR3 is TGCGCCAGCAGCCCTGGGACAGGGTCGAGGGAGCAGTACTTC. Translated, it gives CASSPGTGSREQYF.

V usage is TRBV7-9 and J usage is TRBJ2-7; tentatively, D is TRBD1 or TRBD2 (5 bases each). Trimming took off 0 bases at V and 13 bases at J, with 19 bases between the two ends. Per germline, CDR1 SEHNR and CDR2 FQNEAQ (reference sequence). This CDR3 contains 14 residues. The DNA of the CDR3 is TGTGCCAGCAGCTTAGCACCGGGACCTAATCCCGGATACTTC. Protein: CASSLAPGPNPGYF.

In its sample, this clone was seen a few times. As DNA, the CDR3 is TGTGCCAGCAGGCAGGCACCTCGGAGGGGTTTTTCACCCCTCCACTTT. The encoded protein is CASRQAPRRGFSPLHF. The chain joins TRBV7-9 to TRBJ1-6, with a tentative D call TRBD1 (5 bases). Trimming cost V 6 bases and J 9 bases, with 21 bases left between them. Germline values: CDR1 SEHNR, CDR2 FQNEAQ (reference sequence). The CDR3 totals 16 residues.

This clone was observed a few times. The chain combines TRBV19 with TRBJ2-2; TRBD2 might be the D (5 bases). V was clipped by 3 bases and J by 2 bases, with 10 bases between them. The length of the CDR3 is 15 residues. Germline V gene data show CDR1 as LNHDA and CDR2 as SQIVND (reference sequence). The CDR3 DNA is TGTGCCAGTAGTATCCGGGGATTCAACACCGGGGAGCTGTTTTTT. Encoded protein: CASSIRGFNTGELFF.

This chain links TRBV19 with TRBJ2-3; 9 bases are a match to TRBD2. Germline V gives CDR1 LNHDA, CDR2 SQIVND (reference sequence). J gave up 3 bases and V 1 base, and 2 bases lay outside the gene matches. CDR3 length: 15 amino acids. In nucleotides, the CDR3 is TGTGCCAGTAGTATAGTAGCGGGGGAGACAGATACGCAGTATTTT. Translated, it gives CASSIVAGETDTQYF.

The CDR3 sequence is CASSYSPEQAYEQYF. In nucleotides, the CDR3 is TGTGCCAGCAGTTACTCCCCAGAACAAGCCTACGAGCAGTACTTC. The J gene is TRBJ2-7, the V gene TRBV6-6, with D hard to call. The CDR3 contains 15 residues. Trimming left V 0 bases short and J 2 bases short, with 11 bases between. Germline lookup yields CDR1 MNHNY and CDR2 SVGAGI (reference sequence).

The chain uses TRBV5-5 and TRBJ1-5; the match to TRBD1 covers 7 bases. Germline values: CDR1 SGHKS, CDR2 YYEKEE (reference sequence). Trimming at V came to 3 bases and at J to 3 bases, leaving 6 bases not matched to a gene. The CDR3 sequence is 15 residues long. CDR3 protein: CASSSEDRLNQPQHF. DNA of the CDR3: TGTGCCAGCAGCTCAGAGGACAGGCTCAATCAGCCCCAGCATTTT.

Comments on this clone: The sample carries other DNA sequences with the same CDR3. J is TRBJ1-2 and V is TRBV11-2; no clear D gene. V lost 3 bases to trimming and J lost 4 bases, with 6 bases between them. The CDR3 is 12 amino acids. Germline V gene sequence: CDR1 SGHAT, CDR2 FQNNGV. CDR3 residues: CASSLGFYGYTF. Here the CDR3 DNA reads TGTGCCAGCAGCTTGGGGTTCTATGGCTACACCTTC.